This T cell receptor (beta chain) emerged from a study of cytomegalovirus exposure and HLA in healthy donors (dated by TCRdb to 2016 to 2017). Context from the whole study: According to an earlier analysis of 450 to 650 of the donors, some 170 million T cells yielded over 90 million unique TCR beta sequences and roughly 280 Gb of sequence data. The study combined high-throughput TCR immunosequencing, statistical association of individual TCRs with disease status, and machine learning to predict cytomegalovirus infection status. Donor age, sex, ethnicity and CMV serostatus were compiled together with the repertoire data. To study patterns of TCR occurrence, a later analysis re-analyzed previously published TCR beta repertoires from 666 donors and added high-resolution HLA genotyping. HLA typing included class I and class II loci at four-digit resolution. Rather than using new phenotypic data, the later analysis identified candidate immune exposures from TCR beta sequences and from how often those sequences occurred across donors. The genetic ancestry cluster associated with self-reported Caucasian donors included over 80% of the 398 genotyped donors. Typing coverage varied by locus: roughly 629-630 donors for A, B, C, DRB1 and DQB1; about 520 for DQA1; about 590 for DPA1; 450 to 480 for DPB1. An early release covering more than 500 HLA-typed donors comprised approximately 300 gigabases of sequencing data and roughly 85 million unique TCR sequences. The study profiled the T cell repertoires of under 700 subjects by immunosequencing and related them to cytomegalovirus serostatus. The aim of the study was to test whether cataloging public T cell receptors could identify signatures of past pathogen exposure. All discovery cohort repertoires had been generated on a single sequencing platform. In addition to the first cohort of roughly 700 subjects, a separate validation cohort of around 110 different subjects was used. Four to six DR-DQ haplotypes were handled as single units for association and clustering, since linkage in the cohort was strong. Genome-wide SNP genotypes for about 65% of the roughly 670 donors were used in a later genetic analysis, which treated that subset as a discovery cohort. An earlier analysis of around 540 of the donors applied high-throughput TCR beta sequencing to assess whether each TCR beta V gene segment acted as functional or pseudogenic. Among some 400 genotyped donors of the cohort, an average of around 250,000 unique TCR beta nucleotide sequences was sequenced per donor, of which roughly 17% were non-productive. Here is what the overall study found, with its caveats: In an earlier analysis of approximately 590 of the donors, most TCR beta V segments appeared in productive rearrangements about 90% or about 30% of the time, broadly matching IMGT annotations. Some IMGT-functional V segments, including TRBV6-2 and TRBV6-3, could not be told apart with the 87-base-pair reads, so those segments were excluded. Several of the top co-occurrence clusters appeared to be linked to parvovirus B19, influenza, CMV and Epstein-Barr virus, according to a later analysis. Compared with equally common non-associated chains, HLA-associated TCR beta chains in a later analysis were more clonally expanded and had lower generation probabilities. The authors suggested that the approach could potentially be generalized to other disease states and immunological phenotypes. The study listed approximately 160 TCR beta chains as associated with cytomegalovirus. Sequencing depth was assumed to be roughly uniform across donors in the presence/absence analyses, though that assumption may not hold. Linkage disequilibrium might explain the correlated functional status among segregating V segments, but an unknown experimental factor could not be excluded. A further reported finding was that TCR beta sequences accurately predicted the HLA-A and HLA-B alleles for most subjects in the first cohort. Specific HLA alleles were associated with 15,000 to 20,000 TCR beta sequences at a false discovery rate of 0.05 in a later analysis. Most TCR sequences were seen in very few donors, while some public TCRs were found in many individuals. A few of the identified cytomegalovirus-associated TCR beta chains were confirmed in vitro to be specific for cytomegalovirus antigens. In both the original and validation cohorts, the classifier was reported to diagnose cytomegalovirus status with high specificity and sensitivity. According to a later analysis, most CMV-associated TCR beta chains appeared to be HLA-restricted, and the HLA associations seemed to be driven largely by CMV exposure. Strong co-occurrence of HLA alleles, especially DR and DQ, made assigning TCR associations to individual alleles difficult. According to a later analysis, TCR association rates differed among HLA loci, with DRB1 alleles showing the most associated TCRs and HLA-C alleles showing the fewest. A group of highly shared sequence variants was considered likely to be a technical artifact of the sequencing pipeline. About 15 rarely observed V segments, including chromosome 9 orphons, were excluded from the earlier analysis of a few hundred of the donors because counts were too low. Immune exposure information for the cohort was limited to CMV serostatus. The cohort was sequenced for TCR beta chains only, and without alpha or paired-chain data the features that could be detected were limited. In a later genetic analysis, a missense DCLRE1C variant was associated with V-gene and J-gene trimming of TCR beta chains, and the association was replicated in an independent cohort. A later genetic analysis reported fewer N-insertions in productive TCRs among donors in an Asian-associated ancestry cluster than the roughly 700-donor mean. HLA typing was unavailable for some donors at each locus, so association tests used only the typed subset.

The receptor library was made with the immunoSEQ multiplex PCR assay. The multiplex PCR relied on a mix of 60 forward primers for TCR Vbeta segments and 13 reverse primers for TCR Jbeta segments. A multiplex PCR assay on genomic DNA amplified the CDR3 region of rearranged TCR beta genes. Amplified TCR beta libraries were sequenced as 87-base-pair reads on the Illumina HiSeq System. The published analysis was carried out like this. In a later analysis, 77 million or so unique TCR beta chains were counted across the 690 or so repertoires, and roughly 9.9 million of these chains were shared by at least two donors. Raw reads were error-corrected and collapsed into unique sequences with a nearest-neighbor algorithm that merged closely related sequences to remove PCR and sequencing errors. CDR3 sequences were aligned to IMGT reference sequences to assign V, D and J gene segments. For a sequence to be retained, at least a six-nucleotide match to both a V gene segment and a J gene segment was required. A rearrangement counted as productive if the CDR3 had no stop codons and remained in frame with V and J, and every other rearrangement counted as non-productive. CDR3 was defined by IMGT convention, running from the second conserved V-encoded cysteine to the conserved J-encoded phenylalanine. In an earlier analysis of approximately 590 of the donors, sequences lacking an unambiguous match to a single V gene segment were excluded. In an earlier analysis of approximately 590 of the donors, V segments were called functional above 56.7% productive rearrangements and were called segregating when the between-donor standard deviation exceeded 5%. A statistical classification framework was built for diagnosing cytomegalovirus status from the catalog of TCR beta chain sequences. In a later analysis, TCR nucleotide sequences were compared against IMGT/GENE-DB human TR gene sequences so that V and J genes could be assigned. The TCRdist pipeline was used in a later analysis to assign CDR3 sequences and most-parsimonious VDJ recombination scenarios. In a later analysis, each TCR beta chain was defined by its CDR3 amino acid sequence together with its V-gene family, and reads without a unique V-gene family were excluded. To address suspected cross-contamination and a sequencing artifact, a later analysis removed 592 highly shared, low-generation-probability nucleotide sequences. In a later analysis, a clonal expansion index for each public chain was calculated from normalized within-repertoire ranks of inferred template counts. In a later analysis, generation probabilities were computed using a VDJ recombination model fitted to out-of-frame rearrangements, and the results were checked against IGoR. In a later analysis, hypergeometric tests were used to score TCR-TCR, TCR-HLA and TCR-CMV co-occurrence, with a repertoire-size bias correction applied to TCR pairs. False discovery rates were estimated in a later analysis by permuting HLA or CMV assignments 20 times. A later analysis grouped co-occurring TCRs with DBSCAN, adding TCRdist sequence similarity when clustering within HLA-allele-positive subsets. Co-occurrence clustering excluded repertoires with fewer than 30,000 or more than 120,000 public chains, plus five with anomalous nucleotide sharing. Drawn from immuneACCESS, this table holds only the in-frame rearrangements with V and J called that TCRdb kept. Clones are partly lost; checked studies trace under half to an unresolved V gene and leave the rest unexplained. The D gene and trimming were derived from the DNA, and the V and J assignments and clone size from that table. This sample is represented by 150,000 to 200,000 clones; about 85% of them were singletons. The ten largest account for under 6% of the sample.

A remark on this clone: No cognate antigen has been identified for it. Base qualities were left out, and no much larger clone turns up one base away.

As encoded in the germline V gene, CDR1 is SGDLS while CDR2 is YYNGEE. The CDR3, from cysteine to phenylalanine, totals 17 residues. Solely the CDR3 DNA is kept, with 51 bases framed from the first base. Trimming takes 6 bases off V and 2 bases off J; junction bases not matched to a gene: 14. In total, just over 650 healthy bone marrow donors made up the cohort. All cohort members were sampled while nominally healthy, although unrecorded immune exposures were likely present. The donor was CMV seropositive and belonged to the group of around 300 seropositive cohort members. Each donor provided a peripheral blood sample, and peripheral blood mononuclear cells were used for TCR beta sequencing. The Qiagen DNeasy Blood Extraction Kit was used to extract genomic DNA from the blood cell samples.

The chain is assembled from TRBV9 and TRBJ2-5; 9 nucleotides in the junction match TRBD2. Sequenced input: PBMCs. The TCR was taken from a woman aged 45-60 years in good health and CMV-seropositive. The DNA sequence is given as TGTGCCAGCACCGGAGGGGCGGGGGGGCCGTGGCAAGAGACCCAGTACTTC. It is translated as CASTGGAGGPWQETQYF.